The clone carrying this T cell receptor (beta chain) was counted many times. Its target is not known. The source of the sample is a study of CD8 T cells in ankylosing spondylitis. Whole-study findings and limits: Within matched ankylosing spondylitis synovial fluid, disease-linked clones were reportedly significantly enriched. Blood of patients with ankylosing spondylitis appeared to be characterized by a TCR beta motif of roughly eight highly homologous variants.

Construction of TCR beta libraries was performed using quantitative 5'-RACE with molecular barcodes. In TCRdb, the 5' RACE reads were re-called with MiXCR into one record per CDR3 protein. The data show about 31,000 distinct CDR3 sequences, about 6.8% seen once. V shed 5 bases and J shed 6 bases, with 13 bases lying between them. The CDR3 length is 13 residues. This clonotype was obtained from a male donor with ankylosing spondylitis or in good health (not recorded which). Sequencing was performed on blood, either unsorted or a sorted T cell fraction (not recorded which). The chain is built from TRBV12-3 or TRBV12-4 and TRBJ1-1; no definite D call. CDR3 protein: CASSQIDGAEAFF. CDR3 DNA sequence: TGTGCCAGCAGTCAAATTGACGGAGCTGAAGCTTTCTTT.